This T cell receptor beta chain was profiled in a study of blood T cell repertoires in COVID-19 (dated by TCRdb to between 2020 and 2021). For the wider study: Samples from collaborators originated in the United States, Italy and Spain and spanned both the acute and convalescent phases of COVID-19. Where available, HLA class I and class II types were taken from metadata supplied by the sample provider and were not determined by assay-based typing. The repertoires were released in a freely available public database meant as a resource for research on the immune response to SARS-CoV-2. Subjects who had been exposed to COVID-19, were actively infected with it, or had recovered from it provided the deeply sampled blood TCRbeta repertoires that made up the dataset. Samples were obtained from the ongoing ImmuneRACE study (first 160 participants) and from approximately 1,200 subjects provided by 6 global collaborators. The prospective study material was composed of cDNA or gDNA derived from T cells, B-cell-depleted T cells, or PBMCs. A de-identified subject ID, COVID-19 status, age in years and sex were almost always included in the sample metadata. Study-wide findings and limitations: The amount of clinical and demographic metadata varied by source and participant and was provided uncurated.

TCRbeta CDR3 regions were amplified from genomic DNA by means of the immunoSEQ Assay, a bias-controlled multiplex PCR. As for the original processing: The number of nucleated cells in each sample was estimated from the amplification of reference gene primers within the assay. To quantify the absolute abundance of each unique TCRbeta CDR3 rearrangement, sequence reads were collapsed and filtered. For each sample, productive Simpson clonality was calculated by taking the square root of Simpson's diversity index across productive rearrangements. In TCRdb, the immuneACCESS table is reduced to in-frame sequences with V and J assigned. These tables do not hold every clone; where another copy was compared, an unresolved V gene accounts for under half, and the others remain unexplained. D and trimming come from the DNA, and the V and J calls and clone size come from that table. The sample yields around 80,000 clones; about 68% were counted once. Roughly 5.6% of the sample comes from the top ten.

From cysteine to phenylalanine, the CDR3 is 13 amino acids long. Just the 39-base CDR3 DNA is kept, in frame starting at base 1. Each collaborating institution followed its own protocols to collect whole blood in K2EDTA tubes. Collaborator samples were shipped for TCRbeta analysis as frozen whole blood, isolated PBMCs, or DNA extracted from either sample type. Of note for this clone: No antigen is known for it. One end of the junction fails to match germline, which may point to a read error.

The sequenced sample consisted of peripheral blood. The TCR was taken from a man aged 45-60 years with active or convalescent COVID-19. The V and J genes are TRBV12-3 or TRBV12-4 and TRBJ2-5; 10 bases in between match TRBD2. The DNA sequence follows: TGTGCCAGCAGTGTAGCGGGGGGTGAGACCCAGTACTTC. It is translated as CASSVAGGETQYF.